These 9 T cell receptor beta chains were sequenced from one sample in a study of cytomegalovirus exposure and HLA in healthy donors. Amplification used 60 Vbeta primers and 13 Jbeta primers. Assay used: immunoSEQ multiplex PCR; TCRdb lists only in-frame clones, some missing. The table lists 160,000 or so clones, around nine tenths of them singletons. Sequences were obtained from PBMCs. These receptors came from a woman in her twenties or thirties in good health and CMV-seronegative.

The chain is built from TRBV27 and TRBJ2-7, with a tentative D call TRBD2 (6 bases). V was clipped by 5 bases and J by 6 bases, with 14 bases between them. In germline, CDR1 is MNHEY, CDR2 SMNVEV (reference sequence). The CDR3 contains 13 residues. The CDR3 sequence is CASSPTGVGEQYF. CDR3 bases: TGTGCCAGCAGTCCGACGGGAGTGGGCGAGCAGTACTTC.

The sample holds a few counts of this clone. The rearrangement joins TRBV4-1 to TRBJ1-2, with 9 bases that match TRBD1. The CDR3 is 19 amino acids. Trimming at V came to 8 bases and at J to 0 bases, leaving 19 bases not matched to a gene. Germline V gene sequence: CDR1 MGHRA, CDR2 YSYEKL. The CDR3 spells CASADGARTGASANYGYTF. CDR3 sequence (DNA): TGCGCCAGCGCTGATGGAGCTCGGACAGGGGCCTCTGCTAACTATGGCTACACCTTC.

CDR3 in DNA: TGTGCCAGCAGCGTAGCTCAGGGCCCTGGAAACACCATATATTTT. It is translated as CASSVAQGPGNTIYF. V and J are TRBV9 and TRBJ1-3, with D possibly TRBD1 on 5 matching bases. V gave up 0 bases and J gave up 2 bases, with 9 bases separating them. The CDR3 spans 15 residues. CDR1 is SGDLS, CDR2 YYNGEE, per germline. The variable domain in full, with the rest retrieved from reference TRBV9 and TRBJ1-3, is DSGVTQTPKHLITATGQRVTLRCSPRSGDLSVYWYQQSLDQGLQFLIQYYNGEERAKGNILERFSAQQFPDLHSELNLSSLELGDSALYFCASSVAQGPGNTIYFGEGSWLTVV.

The rearrangement links TRBV20-1 to TRBJ2-7; no definite D call. The ends were cut back, 2 bases at V and 6 bases at J, with 8 bases in the middle. Germline assignment: CDR1 DFQATT and CDR2 SNEGSKA (reference sequence). CDR3 length: 11 residues. CDR3 nucleotides: TGCAGTGCTAGAACCCCGGGCGAGCAGTACTTC. Translation gives CSARTPGEQYF.

The table lists this clone with a few counts. Within the sample, other DNA sequences also encode this same CDR3. The V gene is TRBV10-1, the J gene TRBJ1-5; D remains unclear. V lost 2 bases and J 3 bases, leaving 5 bases between the germline ends. The CDR3 extends over 13 amino acids. Per germline, CDR1 WNHNN and CDR2 SYGVQD (reference sequence). CDR3 loop: CASSENFNQPQHF. The CDR3 DNA reads TGCGCCAGCAGTGAGAACTTCAATCAGCCCCAGCATTTT.

The V gene is TRBV5-1, the J gene TRBJ2-7; 7 bases agree with TRBD1. V shed 0 bases and J 3 bases; nucleotides not matched to a gene: 12. The CDR3 length is 17 residues. Germline V gene lookup returns CDR1 SGHRS and CDR2 YFSETQ. CDR3: CASSLALTGDSNYEQYF. Written as DNA, the CDR3 is TGCGCCAGCAGCTTGGCACTCACAGGGGATTCTAACTACGAGCAGTACTTC. The full variable domain, with the rest looked up from reference TRBV5-1 and TRBJ2-7, is KAGVTQTPRYLIKTRGQQVTLSCSPISGHRSVSWYQQTPGQGLQFLFEYFSETQRNKGNFPGRFSGRQFSNSRSEMNVSTLELGDSALYLCASSLALTGDSNYEQYFGPGTRLTVT.

The rearrangement joins TRBV27 to TRBJ2-7; possible D gene TRBD2, 5 bases. Germline V gives CDR1 MNHEY, CDR2 SMNVEV (reference sequence). This CDR3 spans 14 amino acids. Trimming shortened V by 2 bases and J by 9 bases, and 17 bases separated the two germline ends. CDR3 residues: CASSLGFRGTGQYF. CDR3 bases: TGTGCCAGCAGTTTAGGATTCCGGGGAACGGGGCAGTACTTC.

The gene calls are TRBV7-6 and TRBJ2-1, with 7 bases lining up with TRBD1. Trimming at V came to 2 bases and at J to 0 bases, leaving 10 bases not matched to a gene. The CDR3 consists of 18 residues. Per germline, CDR1 SGHVS and CDR2 FNYEAQ. The CDR3 DNA sequence: TGTGCCAGCAGCTTAACCCAGACAGGGCCCAGCTCCTACAATGAGCAGTTCTTC. Its protein product is CASSLTQTGPSSYNEQFF.

The chain links TRBV7-2 to TRBJ1-6; TRBD1 might be the D (6 bases). Germline CDR1 SGHTA, CDR2 FQGNSA. The CDR3 has 15 residues. Trimming stripped 4 bases from V and 7 bases from J, with 14 bases between. CDR3 coding DNA: TGTGCCAGCAGCTCTTCCGGGACACCCAATTCACCCCTCCACTTT. Translated: CASSSSGTPNSPLHF.